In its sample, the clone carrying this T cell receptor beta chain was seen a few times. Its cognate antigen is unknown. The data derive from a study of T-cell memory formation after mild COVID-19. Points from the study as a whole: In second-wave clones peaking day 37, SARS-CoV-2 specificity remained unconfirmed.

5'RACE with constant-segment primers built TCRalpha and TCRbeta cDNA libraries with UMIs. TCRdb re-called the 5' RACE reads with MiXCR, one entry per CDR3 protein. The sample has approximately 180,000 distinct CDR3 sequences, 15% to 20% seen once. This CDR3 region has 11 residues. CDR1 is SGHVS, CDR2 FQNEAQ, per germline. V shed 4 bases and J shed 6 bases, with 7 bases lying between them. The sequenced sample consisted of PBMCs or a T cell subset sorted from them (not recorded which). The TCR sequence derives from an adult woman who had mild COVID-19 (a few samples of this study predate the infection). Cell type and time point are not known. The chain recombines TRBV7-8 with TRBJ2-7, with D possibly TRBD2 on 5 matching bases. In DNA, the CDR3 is TGTGCCAGCAGCTGGGCGGGCGAGCAGTACTTC. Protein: CASSWAGEQYF.